By share of the sample, the clone carrying this T cell receptor beta chain is medium-sized. Gene names and germline refer to mouse. The sequenced fragment ends 1 residue before the CDR3 boundary, so the rest is inferred from the germline J gene. Time point noted: mouse harvest day 14 after allogeneic transplant. Tail vein injection delivered 10^7 T-cell-depleted bone marrow cells and 10^6 splenic CD5+ T cells. The length of the CDR3 is 15 residues. Germline assignment: CDR1 KGHTA and CDR2 FQNQQP. This sample was taken from a study of tissue T cells after allogeneic stem cell transplantation. The method was immunoSEQ multiplex PCR; TCRdb's version includes in-frame clones alone and lacks a portion of them. The sample has around 5,200 clones; 30% to 35% are singletons.

This clonotype was sampled from a female BALB/c mouse given C57BL/6 T cells with graft-versus-host disease after an allogeneic hematopoietic cell transplant. The chain employs TRBV23 and TRBJ1-4; TRBD1, the table's D call, lacks a check against the DNA. Sequenced: skin. CDR3 bases read: TGCTCCAGCAGTCAGGGACAGGGGGTCAACGAAAGATTATTT. Translating gives CSSSQGQGVNERLF. The whole CDR3 sequence reads CSSSQGQGVNERLFF.